These 17 T cell receptor beta chains share one sample of origin, sequenced in a study of blood T cells in healthy people across ages. It was with a sample-barcoded 5' primer and a J-beta primer mix that a second PCR of about 7 to 12 cycles was run. TCRdb passed the 5' RACE reads through MiXCR, listing each CDR3 protein once. The table lists some 800,000 distinct CDR3 sequences, about 42% of them singletons. The sequenced sample consisted of blood. These receptors were taken from a man aged 55 to 70 in good health.

This chain joins TRBV5-1 and TRBJ2-1; D is unresolved. This CDR3 has 13 amino acids. The ends were cut back, 1 base at V and 7 bases at J, with 9 bases in the middle. The V gene's germline CDR1 is SGHRS and CDR2 YFSETQ. The CDR3 spells CASSLTGQNEQFF. DNA of the CDR3: TGCGCCAGCAGCTTGACTGGTCAGAATGAGCAGTTCTTC. The variable domain in full, with the rest retrieved from reference TRBV5-1 and TRBJ2-1, is KAGVTQTPRYLIKTRGQQVTLSCSPISGHRSVSWYQQTPGQGLQFLFEYFSETQRNKGNFPGRFSGRQFSNSRSEMNVSTLELGDSALYLCASSLTGQNEQFFGPGTRLTVL.

The chain combines TRBV5-1 with TRBJ1-1; 11 positions match TRBD1. Germline V lookup: CDR1 SGHRS, CDR2 YFSETQ. Trimming cost V 6 bases and J 5 bases; bases outside gene matches: 15. The length of the CDR3 is 17 residues. In nucleotides, the CDR3 is TGCGCCAGCAATTCCGGAGGACAGGGGGCTTGGCGAACTGAAGCTTTCTTT. It codes for CASNSGGQGAWRTEAFF.

The CDR3 nucleotides read TGTGCCAGCAGCGTAGGAGGCAGAGCGGGGACGAACACCGGGGAGCTGTTTTTT. It is translated as CASSVGGRAGTNTGELFF. The chain is built from TRBV9 and TRBJ2-2; TRBD2 matches at 7 bases. With V trimmed by 0 bases and J by 0 bases, 8 bases remained unmatched. Germline CDR1 reads SGDLS; CDR2 reads YYNGEE. CDR3 length: 18 amino acids.

The chain combines TRBV7-9 with TRBJ2-7; D is unclear. V gave up 8 bases and J gave up 4 bases, with 9 bases separating them. The CDR3 totals 11 residues. Germline CDR1 and CDR2: SEHNR and FQNEAQ (reference sequence). CDR3 DNA: TGTGCCAGCGGCCAACCGTACGAGCAGTACTTC. Translation: CASGQPYEQYF.

This clonotype was seen more than once but under ten times. This chain joins TRBV28 and TRBJ2-7, with D possibly called TRBD1 or TRBD2 (6 bases each). Trimming removed 3 bases at V and 7 bases at J, with 13 bases between. The CDR3 sequence is 13 residues long. Germline-derived CDR1 and CDR2 are MDHEN and SYDVKM. The DNA of the CDR3 is TGTGCCAGCAGTTTCGGCGGGGACAATGAGCAGTACTTC. Translation gives CASSFGGDNEQYF.

This clonotype was observed once. This chain joins TRBV7-9 and TRBJ2-4; D is possibly TRBD1 or TRBD2 (5 bases each). V lost 3 bases and J 2 bases, leaving 14 bases between the germline ends. Germline CDR1 is SEHNR and CDR2 is FQNEAQ (reference sequence). CDR3 length: 16 amino acids. For the CDR3, the DNA is TGTGCCAGCAGCTTGGGTGCCGGGACGTCCAAAAACATTCAGTACTTC. Protein product: CASSLGAGTSKNIQYF.

The V gene is TRBV24-1, the J gene TRBJ2-6; 7 nucleotides line up with TRBD1. CDR1 is KGHDR and CDR2 is SFDVKD in the germline V gene. There are 20 residues in the CDR3. V shed 3 bases and J 0 bases; nucleotides not matched to a gene: 13. The chain's CDR3 is CATSDTGTATTSSGANVLTF. Here the CDR3 DNA reads TGTGCCACCAGTGATACCGGGACAGCAACAACCAGCTCTGGGGCCAACGTCCTGACTTTC.

The chain is built from TRBV29-1 and TRBJ2-1; 14 bases fit TRBD2. Germline assignment: CDR1 SQVTM and CDR2 ANQGSEA. The J segment lost 8 bases and the V segment lost 6 bases, leaving 6 bases of the junction unmatched. This CDR3 has 14 residues. CDR3 in amino acids: CSVSTSGGAYEQFF. In nucleotides, the CDR3 is TGCAGCGTATCGACTAGCGGGGGGGCCTATGAGCAGTTCTTC.

This chain connects TRBV14 to TRBJ2-7; D not certain. The germline CDR1 and CDR2 sequences are SGHDN and FVKESK. The CDR3 totals 17 residues. The germline V and J ends were trimmed by 1 base and 7 bases, with 23 bases remaining between them. The DNA of the CDR3 is TGTGCCAGCAGCCAAGGCCCCTGGGGTAATTTAAACAATGAGCAGTACTTC. Encoded protein: CASSQGPWGNLNNEQYF.

This sequence joins TRBV7-9 and TRBJ2-5, with TRBD1 matching over 11 bases. The better agreement between TRBJ2-7 and the DNA end casts doubt on the J call. This CDR3 spans 15 amino acids. Germline V CDR1 and CDR2: SEHNR, FQNEAQ (reference sequence). CDR3 loop: CASSQRTGGSFEQYF. CDR3 nucleotide sequence: TGTGCCAGCAGCCAAAGGACAGGGGGCTCTTTCGAGCAGTACTTC.

This chain uses TRBV20-1 with TRBJ2-3; D call uncertain. Germline V gene sequence: CDR1 DFQATT, CDR2 SNEGSKA (reference sequence). This CDR3 spans 14 amino acids. V was cut by 0 bases and J by 4 bases, with 11 bases left in between. The CDR3 bases are TGCAGTGCTAGAGATGGACGGGTTCCAGATACGCAGTATTTT. Its translation is CSARDGRVPDTQYF.

This clonotype was counted only a few times. The V gene is TRBV20-1, the J gene TRBJ2-4; D is unclear. The DNA end is a closer match to TRBJ2-7, so the J assignment may be wrong. This CDR3 has 13 residues. The germline V gene encodes CDR1 DFQATT and CDR2 SNEGSKA (reference sequence). This CDR3 reads CSAQRPDSYEQYF. CDR3 nucleotide sequence: TGCAGTGCGCAGCGCCCGGATTCCTACGAGCAGTACTTC.

The CDR3 DNA is TGTGCCAGCAGTGATAGGCAGGAGGCTAGCTCCTACAATGAGCAGTTCTTC. This sequence encodes CASSDRQEASSYNEQFF. The rearrangement links TRBV6-1 to TRBJ2-1, with TRBD2 as a possible D gene (5 bases). CDR1 and CDR2 from the germline V gene are MNHNS and SASEGT. The V end lost 3 bases, the J end lost 0 bases, and 15 bases lay between the germline ends. This CDR3 contains 17 residues.

Only one count was recorded for this clonotype. The chain links TRBV4-1 to TRBJ1-4, with D possibly matching TRBD1 (5 bases). Per the germline V gene, CDR1 is MGHRA and CDR2 is YSYEKL. The V gene lost 8 bases and the J gene lost 7 bases, with 26 bases spanning the gap. The CDR3 has 17 residues. The CDR3 is CASGPLRTAGKAEKLFF. DNA for the CDR3: TGCGCCAGCGGCCCCCTAAGGACGGCAGGGAAGGCTGAAAAACTGTTTTTT.

To note about this clonotype: Just one base apart from a much larger clone, this may be a read error. The V and J genes are TRBV18 and TRBJ2-5, with D unclear. The J call could be wrong; TRBJ2-7 is a better fit for the DNA end. The CDR3 is 13 amino acids. Germline V gene sequence: CDR1 KGHSH, CDR2 LQKENI. CDR3 bases: TGTGCCAGCTCACCGTCGACCATCGGCGAGCAGTACTTC. As protein: CASSPSTIGEQYF.

This clonotype turned up a few times. V gene TRBV20-1 combines with J gene TRBJ2-7; D remains ambiguous. The CDR3 spans 12 residues. V lost 1 base, J lost 5 bases, and 9 bases lay in between. Germline V gives CDR1 DFQATT, CDR2 SNEGSKA (reference sequence). The CDR3 protein is CSARAGPDEQYF. The DNA for the CDR3 is TGCAGTGCTAGAGCCGGGCCAGACGAGCAGTACTTC.

The chain carries TRBV29-1 and TRBJ2-5; 8 nucleotides align to TRBD1. Germline V gene lookup returns CDR1 SQVTM and CDR2 ANQGSEA. This CDR3 is 17 amino acids long. The J segment lost 0 bases and the V segment lost 0 bases, leaving 9 bases of the junction unmatched. Here the CDR3 DNA reads TGCAGCGTTGAAGATCGGAAGGACAGGGAGTACCAAGAGACCCAGTACTTC. Translation: CSVEDRKDREYQETQYF.